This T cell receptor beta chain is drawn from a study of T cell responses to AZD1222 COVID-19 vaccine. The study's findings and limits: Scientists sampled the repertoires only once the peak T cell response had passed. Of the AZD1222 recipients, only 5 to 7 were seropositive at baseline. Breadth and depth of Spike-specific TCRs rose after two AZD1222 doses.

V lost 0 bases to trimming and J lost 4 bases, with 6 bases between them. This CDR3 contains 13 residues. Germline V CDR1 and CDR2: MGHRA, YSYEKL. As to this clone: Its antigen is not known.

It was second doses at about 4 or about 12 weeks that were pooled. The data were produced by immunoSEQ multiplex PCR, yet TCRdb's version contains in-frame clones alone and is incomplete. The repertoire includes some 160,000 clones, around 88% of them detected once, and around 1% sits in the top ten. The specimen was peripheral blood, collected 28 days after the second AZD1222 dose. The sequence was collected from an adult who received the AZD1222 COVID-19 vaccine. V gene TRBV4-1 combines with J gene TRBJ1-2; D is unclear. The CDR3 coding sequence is TGCGCCAGCAGCCAAGAGGGTGTCTATGGCTACACCTTC. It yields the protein CASSQEGVYGYTF.